This T cell receptor beta chain was recorded in a study of T cell responses to AZD1222 COVID-19 vaccine. Study-wide points: Donors were largely white British and mainly female; clonal diversity was possibly underestimated. Among AZD1222 vaccinees, only six or seven were seropositive at baseline.

For this clone: The antigen is undetermined.

Assay: immunoSEQ multiplex PCR; the TCRdb copy retains only in-frame clones and omits some. The table lists around 89,000 clones, roughly 88% of them singletons, with 22% in the top ten. Germline CDR1 reads SNHLY; CDR2 reads FYNNEI. V was shortened by 2 bases and J by 0 bases, with 5 bases between the two germline ends. The CDR3 consists of 14 residues. The origin of this receptor is an adult in good health. J is TRBJ1-5 and V is TRBV2; D uncertain. Sequenced material: peripheral blood, taken on day 0 of AZD1222 vaccination. CDR3: CASSERISNQPQHF. CDR3 coding DNA: TGTGCCAGCAGTGAAAGGATTAGCAATCAGCCCCAGCATTTT.